This entry lists 13 T cell receptor beta chains sequenced from one sample in a study of T-cell reconstitution after alpha-beta-depleted transplantation in children. Researchers prepared the TCRbeta library using unique molecular identifiers, the study reports. TCRdb re-derived calls from the PCR reads in MiXCR, one entry per CDR3 protein. The sample has some 130,000 distinct CDR3 sequences, approximately 8.7% seen once. This sample comprised PBMCs, mostly from graft donor cells, obtained 180 days after TCRalphabeta/CD19-depleted stem cell transplant. These receptors were collected from a girl in the first two years of life who had a stem cell transplant for combined immunodeficiency, so the T cells may come from the graft donor.

The chain uses TRBV7-8 and TRBJ2-5; a weak D match, TRBD1 (5 bases). The V end lost 7 bases, the J end lost 1 base, and 13 bases lay between the germline ends. Germline V gene data show CDR1 as SGHVS and CDR2 as FQNEAQ. The length of the CDR3 is 14 residues. The CDR3 region has the DNA TGTGCCAGCAACCCCGACAGATTCCAAGAGACCCAGTACTTC. This codes for CASNPDRFQETQYF.

This chain uses TRBV5-1 with TRBJ2-7, with 7 bases matching TRBD1. V gave up 2 bases and J gave up 0 bases; unmatched junction bases: 5. The germline V gene encodes CDR1 SGHRS and CDR2 YFSETQ. The CDR3 sequence is 15 residues long. The CDR3 protein is CASSLRTGGSYEQYF. The CDR3 bases are TGCGCCAGCAGCTTAAGGACAGGCGGCTCCTACGAGCAGTACTTC.

This chain uses TRBV19 with TRBJ2-4, with D perhaps matching TRBD1 or TRBD2 (5 bases each). Germline CDR1 reads LNHDA; CDR2 reads SQIVND (reference sequence). V was pared by 3 bases and J by 0 bases, with 9 bases between. This CDR3 region has 15 residues. CDR3 residues: CASSMRDLAKNIQYF. DNA for the CDR3: TGTGCCAGTAGTATGAGGGACCTAGCCAAAAACATTCAGTACTTC.

This clonotype was recorded a few times. The rearrangement uses TRBV20-1 and TRBJ1-6; D ambiguous. Trimming took 3 bases from V and 9 from J, leaving 12 bases between them. The CDR3 is 13 amino acids. Germline V gives CDR1 DFQATT, CDR2 SNEGSKA (reference sequence). DNA for the CDR3: TGCAGTGCTAGCGCCACAAGAAGTTCACCCCTCCACTTT. It yields the protein CSASATRSSPLHF.

The rearrangement links TRBV7-2 to TRBJ2-7; 11 bases align to TRBD1. The CDR3 extends over 15 amino acids. Germline assignment: CDR1 SGHTA and CDR2 FQGNSA. V gave up 6 bases and J gave up 2 bases; unmatched junction bases: 6. In nucleotides, the CDR3 is TGTGCCAGCAGTAGGGACAGGGGGTTGACCTACGAGCAGTACTTC. The encoded protein is CASSRDRGLTYEQYF. Full variable domain (rest looked up from reference TRBV7-2 and TRBJ2-7): GAGVSQSPSNKVTEKGKDVELRCDPISGHTALYWYRQSLGQGLEFLIYFQGNSAPDKSGLPSDRFSAERTGGSVSTLTIQRTQQEDSAVYLCASSRDRGLTYEQYFGPGTRLTVT.

Many counts were recorded for this clonotype. The gene calls are TRBV9 and TRBJ2-7, with 7 bases matching TRBD1. Germline V gene sequence: CDR1 SGDLS, CDR2 YYNGEE. The length of the CDR3 is 14 residues. With 4 bases clipped from V and 5 bases from J, the junction kept 9 bases outside the gene matches. The DNA for the CDR3 is TGTGCCAGCAGCCAGACAGGGTCTCCCAACGAGCAGTACTTC. This translates into CASSQTGSPNEQYF.

J is TRBJ2-3 and V is TRBV5-6; D is possibly TRBD1 (5 bases). The CDR3 has 14 amino acids. Deletions cut 4 bases from V and 4 bases from J, with 13 bases between. Germline V lookup: CDR1 SGHDT, CDR2 YYEEEE. CDR3 protein: CASSGVGVADTQYF. The CDR3 bases are TGTGCCAGCAGCGGTGTAGGGGTCGCAGATACGCAGTATTTT.

Ten or more counts support this clonotype. The rearrangement joins TRBV12-3 or TRBV12-4 to TRBJ2-3, with D possibly TRBD2 on 7 matching bases. CDR3 length: 14 amino acids. Trimming removed 5 bases at V and 3 bases at J, with 12 bases between. The CDR3 sequence: CASSRGGGTDTQYF. CDR3 DNA: TGTGCCAGCAGTCGAGGGGGAGGGACAGATACGCAGTATTTT.

The chain recombines TRBV4-2 with TRBJ2-4; 10 nucleotides match TRBD1. With V trimmed by 3 bases and J by 8 bases, 4 bases remained unmatched. The germline V gene encodes CDR1 LGHNA and CDR2 YNFKEQ. The CDR3 extends over 14 amino acids. CDR3 residues: CASSQDRGEDIQYF. In nucleotides, the CDR3 is TGTGCCAGCAGCCAGGACAGGGGGGAGGACATTCAGTACTTC.

The genes are TRBV12-3 or TRBV12-4 and TRBJ2-1; 9 bases map to TRBD2. Trimming took 5 bases from V and 8 from J; bases not matched to a gene: 7. The CDR3 is 14 residues long. In DNA form, the CDR3 reads TGTGCCAGCAGTATTAGCGGGAGAGCCGATGAGCAGTTCTTC. This encodes CASSISGRADEQFF.

The rearrangement links TRBV20-1 to TRBJ2-1; 8 bases agree with TRBD2. The CDR3 runs 15 residues. Germline V CDR1 and CDR2: DFQATT, SNEGSKA (reference sequence). Trimming at V came to 6 bases and at J to 4 bases, leaving 11 bases not matched to a gene. CDR3 loop: CSARKREKVYNEQFF. The CDR3 DNA sequence: TGCAGTGCAAGAAAGCGGGAGAAGGTGTACAATGAGCAGTTCTTC.

The rearrangement joins TRBV12-3 or TRBV12-4 to TRBJ2-5; 7 bases map to TRBD1. This CDR3 spans 13 amino acids. J lost 6 bases, V lost 5 bases, and 6 bases had no gene match. CDR3 sequence: CASSMTGLKTQYF. CDR3 coding DNA: TGTGCCAGCAGTATGACAGGGTTGAAGACCCAGTACTTC.

The chain uses TRBV6-5 and TRBJ2-3; D gene uncertain. The ends were cut back, 1 base at V and 2 bases at J, with 7 bases in the middle. Germline assignment: CDR1 MNHEY and CDR2 SVGAGI. The CDR3 contains 14 residues. The CDR3 is CASSYYIITDTQYF. CDR3 bases: TGTGCCAGCAGTTACTACATTATCACAGATACGCAGTATTTT.